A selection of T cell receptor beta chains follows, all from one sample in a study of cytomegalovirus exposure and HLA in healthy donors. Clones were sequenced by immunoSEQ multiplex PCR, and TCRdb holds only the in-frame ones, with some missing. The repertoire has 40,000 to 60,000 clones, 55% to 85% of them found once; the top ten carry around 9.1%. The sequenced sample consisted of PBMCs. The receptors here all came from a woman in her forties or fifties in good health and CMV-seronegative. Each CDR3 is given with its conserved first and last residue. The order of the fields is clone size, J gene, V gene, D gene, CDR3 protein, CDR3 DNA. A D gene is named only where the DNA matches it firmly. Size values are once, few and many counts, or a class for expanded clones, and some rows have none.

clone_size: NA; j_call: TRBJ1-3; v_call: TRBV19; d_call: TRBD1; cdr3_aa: CASSLPTGTNTIYF; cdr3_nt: TGTGCCAGTAGTCTTCCGACAGGGACAAACACCATATATTTT
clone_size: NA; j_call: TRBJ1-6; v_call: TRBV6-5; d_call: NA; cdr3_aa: CASSFSSYNSPLHF; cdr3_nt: TGTGCCAGCAGTTTCAGCTCCTATAATTCACCCCTCCACTTT
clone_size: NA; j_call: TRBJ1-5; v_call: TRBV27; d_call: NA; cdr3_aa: CASSTAPKSQPQHF; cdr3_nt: TGTGCCAGCAGCACAGCCCCCAAAAGTCAGCCCCAGCATTTT
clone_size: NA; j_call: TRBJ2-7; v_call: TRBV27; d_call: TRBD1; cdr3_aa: CASSLTGQSSYEQYF; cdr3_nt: TGTGCCAGCAGTTTGACGGGACAGAGCTCCTACGAGCAGTACTTC
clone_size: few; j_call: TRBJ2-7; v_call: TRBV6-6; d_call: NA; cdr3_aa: CASSYLDGSYEQYF; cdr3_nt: TGTGCCAGCAGTTACCTCGACGGGTCCTACGAGCAGTACTTC
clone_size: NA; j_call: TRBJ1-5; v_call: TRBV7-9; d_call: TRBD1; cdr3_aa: CASSPGGIQPQHF; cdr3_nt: TGTGCCAGCAGCCCAGGGGGGATTCAGCCCCAGCATTTT
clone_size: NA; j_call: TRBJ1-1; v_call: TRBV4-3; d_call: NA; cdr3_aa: CASSRNGDTEAFF; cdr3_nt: TGCGCCAGCAGCCGGAACGGGGACACTGAAGCTTTCTTT
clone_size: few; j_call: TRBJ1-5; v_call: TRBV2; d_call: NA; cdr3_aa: CASREWAAYSNQPQHF; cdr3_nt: TGTGCCAGCCGGGAGTGGGCGGCGTATAGCAATCAGCCCCAGCATTTT
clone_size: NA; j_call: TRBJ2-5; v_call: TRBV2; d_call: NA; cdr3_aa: CAGSWADRETQYF; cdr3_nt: TGTGCCGGCAGTTGGGCAGACCGGGAGACCCAGTACTTC
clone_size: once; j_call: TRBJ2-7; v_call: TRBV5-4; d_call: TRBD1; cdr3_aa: CASSLGQGPLEQYF; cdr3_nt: TGTGCCAGCAGCCTGGGACAGGGCCCCCTCGAGCAGTACTTC
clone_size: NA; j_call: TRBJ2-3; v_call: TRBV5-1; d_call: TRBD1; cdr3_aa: CASSLALTGGTDTQYF; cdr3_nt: TGCGCCAGCAGCTTGGCCTTGACAGGGGGCACAGATACGCAGTATTTT
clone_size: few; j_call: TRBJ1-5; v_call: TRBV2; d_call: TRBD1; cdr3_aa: CASSEALPFFRTGGKGNQPQHF; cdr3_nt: TGTGCCAGCAGTGAAGCGCTTCCGTTTTTTAGGACAGGGGGCAAAGGCAATCAGCCCCAGCATTTT
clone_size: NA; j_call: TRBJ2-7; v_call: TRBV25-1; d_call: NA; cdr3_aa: CASSEWWERIISYEQYF; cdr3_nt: TGTGCCAGCAGTGAATGGTGGGAGAGAATAATCTCCTACGAGCAGTACTTC
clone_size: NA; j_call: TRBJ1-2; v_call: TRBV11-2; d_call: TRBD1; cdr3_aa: CASSTNRGTNYGYTF; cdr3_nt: TGTGCCAGCAGCACTAACAGGGGAACTAACTATGGCTACACCTTC
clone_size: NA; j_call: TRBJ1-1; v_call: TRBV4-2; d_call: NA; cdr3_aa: CASSPRHKTTEAFF; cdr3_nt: TGTGCCAGCAGCCCCAGACATAAGACCACTGAAGCTTTCTTT
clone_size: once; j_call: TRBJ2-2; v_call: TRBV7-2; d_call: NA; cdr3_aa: CASSFLYGTGELFF; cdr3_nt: TGTGCCAGCAGCTTTTTGTACGGCACCGGGGAGCTGTTTTTT
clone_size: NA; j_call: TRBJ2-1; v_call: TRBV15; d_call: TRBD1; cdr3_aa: CATSRDITGQGSYNEQFF; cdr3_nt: TGTGCCACCAGCAGAGATATTACGGGACAGGGGTCCTACAATGAGCAGTTCTTC
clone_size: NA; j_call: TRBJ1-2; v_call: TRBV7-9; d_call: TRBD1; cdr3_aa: CASSLGGTGTDYGYTF; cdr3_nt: TGTGCCAGCAGCTTGGGGGGGACAGGGACCGACTATGGCTACACCTTC
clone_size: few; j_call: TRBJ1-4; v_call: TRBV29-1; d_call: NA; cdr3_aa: CSVLKGRTNEKLFF; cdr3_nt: TGCAGCGTCTTAAAGGGGCGCACTAATGAAAAACTGTTTTTT
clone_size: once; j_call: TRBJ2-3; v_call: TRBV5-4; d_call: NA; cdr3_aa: CASSPGQPTDTQYF; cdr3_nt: TGTGCCAGCAGCCCAGGACAGCCCACAGATACGCAGTATTTT
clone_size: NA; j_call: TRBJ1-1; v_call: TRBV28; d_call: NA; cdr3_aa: CASTLGGLLGEAFF; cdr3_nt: TGTGCCAGCACCCTGGGGGGGCTCCTCGGTGAAGCTTTCTTT
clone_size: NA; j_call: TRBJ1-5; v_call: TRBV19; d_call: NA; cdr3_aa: CASRQGRDQPQHF; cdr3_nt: TGTGCCAGTAGACAGGGCCGGGATCAGCCCCAGCATTTT
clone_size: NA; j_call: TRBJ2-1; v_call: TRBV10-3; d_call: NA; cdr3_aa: CAISESGGSGSYNEQFF; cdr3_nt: TGTGCCATCAGTGAGTCGGGCGGTAGCGGCTCCTACAATGAGCAGTTCTTC
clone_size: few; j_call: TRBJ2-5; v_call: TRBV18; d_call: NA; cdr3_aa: CASSPGQGWTQYF; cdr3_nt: TGTGCCAGCTCACCAGGTCAGGGGTGGACCCAGTACTTC
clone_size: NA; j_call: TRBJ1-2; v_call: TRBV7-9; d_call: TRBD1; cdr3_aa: CASLSSGGAYGYTF; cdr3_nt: TGTGCCAGCCTCTCATCAGGGGGCGCCTATGGCTACACCTTC
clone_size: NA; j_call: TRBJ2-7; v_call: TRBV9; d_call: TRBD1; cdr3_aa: CASSVAYRGDEQYF; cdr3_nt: TGTGCCAGCAGCGTAGCTTACAGGGGCGACGAGCAGTACTTC
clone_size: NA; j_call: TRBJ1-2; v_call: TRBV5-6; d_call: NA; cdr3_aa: CASSPGYYGYTF; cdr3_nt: TGTGCCAGCAGCCCAGGGTACTATGGCTACACCTTC
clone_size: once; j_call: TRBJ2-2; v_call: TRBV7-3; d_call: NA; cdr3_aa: CASSLNVFRAPNTGELFF; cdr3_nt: TGTGCCAGCAGCTTAAATGTCTTCCGCGCCCCGAACACCGGGGAGCTGTTTTTT
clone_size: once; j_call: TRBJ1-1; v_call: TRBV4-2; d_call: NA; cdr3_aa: CASSQLLGTEAFF; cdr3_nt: TGTGCCAGCAGCCAACTCCTCGGCACTGAAGCTTTCTTT
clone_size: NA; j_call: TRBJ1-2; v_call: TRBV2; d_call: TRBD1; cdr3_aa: CASTTSGTGANYTF; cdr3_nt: TGTGCCAGCACCACGTCGGGGACAGGGGCTAACTACACCTTC
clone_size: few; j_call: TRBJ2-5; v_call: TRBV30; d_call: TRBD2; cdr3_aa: CAFGLAGAGETQYF; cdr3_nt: TGTGCCTTCGGACTAGCGGGGGCCGGAGAGACCCAGTACTTC
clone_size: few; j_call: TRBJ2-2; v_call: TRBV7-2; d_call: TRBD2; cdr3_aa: CASSLALFSGRTGELFF; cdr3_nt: TGTGCCAGCAGCTTAGCGCTGTTTAGCGGGAGAACCGGGGAGCTGTTTTTT
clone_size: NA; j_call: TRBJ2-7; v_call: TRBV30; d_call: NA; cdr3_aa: CAWSVGIDGGNYEQYF; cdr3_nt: TGTGCCTGGAGTGTAGGAATAGATGGGGGGAACTACGAGCAGTACTTC
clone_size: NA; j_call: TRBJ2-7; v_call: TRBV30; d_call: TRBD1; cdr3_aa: CAWSVLGTGPYEQYF; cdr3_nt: TGTGCCTGGAGTGTACTAGGGACAGGGCCCTACGAGCAGTACTTC
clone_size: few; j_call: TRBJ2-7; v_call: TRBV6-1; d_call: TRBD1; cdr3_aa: CASSEGQGADEQYF; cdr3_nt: TGTGCCAGCAGTGAAGGTCAGGGGGCGGACGAGCAGTACTTC
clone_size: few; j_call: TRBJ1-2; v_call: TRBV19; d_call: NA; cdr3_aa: CATSGGDQGYTF; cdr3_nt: TGTGCCACCTCCGGCGGGGACCAGGGCTACACCTTC
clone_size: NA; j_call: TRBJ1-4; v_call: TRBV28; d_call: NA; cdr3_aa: CASSSPAGANEKLFF; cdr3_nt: TGTGCCAGCAGTTCTCCAGCAGGGGCCAATGAAAAACTGTTTTTT
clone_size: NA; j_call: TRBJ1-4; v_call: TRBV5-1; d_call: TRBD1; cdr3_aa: CASSPRGVPNEKLFF; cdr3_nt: TGCGCCAGCAGCCCCAGGGGGGTCCCTAATGAAAAACTGTTTTTT
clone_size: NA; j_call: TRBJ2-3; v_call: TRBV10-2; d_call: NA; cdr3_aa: CASRPGHTFPSTDTQYF; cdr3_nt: TGCGCCAGCAGACCGGGACACACATTCCCTAGCACAGATACGCAGTATTTT
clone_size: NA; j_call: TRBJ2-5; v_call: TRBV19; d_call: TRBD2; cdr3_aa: CATSRTSSPSETQYF; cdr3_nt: TGTGCCACCAGTAGGACTAGCTCCCCTTCAGAGACCCAGTACTTC
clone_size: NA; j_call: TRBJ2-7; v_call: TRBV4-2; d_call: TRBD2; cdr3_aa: CASSHGTSGTKTYEQYF; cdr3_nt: TGTGCCAGCAGCCATGGGACTAGCGGGACTAAAACCTACGAGCAGTACTTC
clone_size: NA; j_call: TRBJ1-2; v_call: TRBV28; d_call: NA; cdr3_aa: CASRGGALDPIVYTF; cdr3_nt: TGTGCCAGCAGGGGGGGGGCCCTGGACCCGATAGTCTACACCTTC
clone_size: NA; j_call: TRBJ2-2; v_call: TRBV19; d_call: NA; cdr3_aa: CASSNPGLNTGELFF; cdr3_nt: TGTGCCAGTAGTAACCCAGGGTTGAACACCGGGGAGCTGTTTTTT
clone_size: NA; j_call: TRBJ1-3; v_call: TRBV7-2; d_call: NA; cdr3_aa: CASSLYSGNTIYF; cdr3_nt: TGTGCCAGCAGCTTATACTCTGGAAACACCATATATTTT
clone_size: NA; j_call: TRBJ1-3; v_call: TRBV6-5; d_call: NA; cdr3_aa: CASRKTGPNTIYF; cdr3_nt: TGTGCCAGCAGAAAAACAGGACCTAACACCATATATTTT
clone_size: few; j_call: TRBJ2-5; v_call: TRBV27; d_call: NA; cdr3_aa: CASSTKWPEPETQYF; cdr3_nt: TGTGCCAGCAGTACTAAGTGGCCTGAGCCGGAGACCCAGTACTTC
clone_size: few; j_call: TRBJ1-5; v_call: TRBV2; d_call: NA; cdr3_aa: CASSSEGVDNQPQHF; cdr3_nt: TGTGCCAGCAGCTCCGAGGGGGTTGACAATCAGCCCCAGCATTTT
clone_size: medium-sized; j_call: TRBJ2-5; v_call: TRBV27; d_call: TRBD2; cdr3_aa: CASRRGGETQYF; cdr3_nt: TGTGCCAGCCGGCGGGGAGGGGAGACCCAGTACTTC
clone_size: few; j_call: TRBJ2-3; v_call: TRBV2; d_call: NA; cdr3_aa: CASSDLGSTDTQYF; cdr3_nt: TGTGCCAGCAGTGATTTGGGCAGCACAGATACGCAGTATTTT
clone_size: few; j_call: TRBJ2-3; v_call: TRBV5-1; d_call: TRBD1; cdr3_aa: CASSLGTGSSTDTQYF; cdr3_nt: TGCGCCAGCAGCTTGGGGACAGGGTCATCAACAGATACGCAGTATTTT
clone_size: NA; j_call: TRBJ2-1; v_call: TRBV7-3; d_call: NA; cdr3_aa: CASSLREGGSEQFF; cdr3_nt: TGTGCCAGCAGCTTAAGGGAGGGGGGGAGTGAGCAGTTCTTC
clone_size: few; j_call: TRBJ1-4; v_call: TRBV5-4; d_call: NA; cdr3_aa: CASSLGGVDEKLFF; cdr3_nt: TGTGCCAGCAGCTTAGGGGGAGTCGATGAAAAACTGTTTTTT
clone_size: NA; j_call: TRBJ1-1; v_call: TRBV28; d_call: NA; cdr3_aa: CASRGGGNTEAFF; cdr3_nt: TGTGCCAGCAGGGGGGGAGGGAACACTGAAGCTTTCTTT
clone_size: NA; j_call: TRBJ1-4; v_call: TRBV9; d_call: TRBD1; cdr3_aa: CASSHRGLATNEKLFF; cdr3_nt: TGTGCCAGCAGCCACAGGGGGCTCGCAACTAATGAAAAACTGTTTTTT
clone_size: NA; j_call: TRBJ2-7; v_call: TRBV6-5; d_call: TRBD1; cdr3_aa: CASSYARDRGRYEQYF; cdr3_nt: TGTGCCAGCAGTTATGCGCGGGACAGGGGACGGTACGAGCAGTACTTC